Listed here are 5 T cell receptor beta chains from one sample, sequenced in a study of early T cells in non-severe SARS-CoV-2 infection. TCRdb called the 5' RACE reads again in MiXCR, with one record for every CDR3 protein. The sample has fewer than 70,000 distinct CDR3 sequences, approximately 4.5% seen once. Sequences were derived from whole blood, sampled at baseline. These receptors originate from an adult who was a healthcare worker with PCR-confirmed SARS-CoV-2 infection or an uninfected control (not recorded which). The donor label of this sample is uncertain.

This clonotype showed up many times. The V and J genes are TRBV6-6 and TRBJ1-2; 7 bases agree with TRBD1. V shed 0 bases, J shed 5 bases, and the junction held 6 bases outside the gene matches. This CDR3 spans 15 amino acids. CDR1 and CDR2 from the germline V gene are MNHNY and SVGAGI (reference sequence). The chain's CDR3 is CASSYSDRVSYGYTF. DNA of the CDR3: TGTGCCAGCAGTTACTCCGACAGGGTTTCTTATGGCTACACCTTC.

This clonotype was seen only a few times. Here the CDR3 DNA reads TGTGCCAGCAGCTTAGTACGGGGGACCGGGGAGCTGTTTTTT. It yields the protein CASSLVRGTGELFF. This chain joins TRBV7-2 and TRBJ2-2, with D possibly TRBD2 on 6 matching bases. The CDR3 has 14 residues. The V end was cut by 1 base, the J end by 5 bases, with 8 bases between. CDR1 SGHTA and CDR2 FQGNSA come from the germline V gene.

This clonotype has ten or more counts. The rearrangement uses TRBV10-3 and TRBJ2-1; 10 bases are shared with TRBD2. Trimming at V came to 8 bases and at J to 4 bases, leaving 5 bases not matched to a gene. This CDR3 is 14 amino acids long. The germline gives CDR1 ENHRY, CDR2 SYGVKD. The chain's CDR3 is CAIRSSGGYNEQFF. DNA of the CDR3: TGTGCCATCCGATCTAGCGGGGGTTACAATGAGCAGTTCTTC.

The chain has TRBV10-1 and TRBJ2-1, with a tentative D call TRBD2 (5 bases). Trimming took 3 bases from V and 1 from J, leaving 7 bases between them. The CDR3 is made up of 14 amino acids. Germline V lookup: CDR1 WNHNN, CDR2 SYGVQD (reference sequence). The CDR3 sequence is CASSDVASYNEQFF. CDR3 DNA: TGCGCCAGCAGTGATGTAGCGTCCTACAATGAGCAGTTCTTC.

This clonotype has only a few counts. The chain links TRBV20-1 to TRBJ2-1, with 8 bases matching TRBD2. CDR1 is DFQATT and CDR2 is SNEGSKA in the germline V gene (reference sequence). The CDR3 extends over 17 amino acids. Losses at the gene ends were 1 base for V and 4 bases for J; bases not matched to a gene: 12. The CDR3 sequence: CSARGFGGGIPYNEQFF. CDR3 sequence (DNA): TGCAGTGCTAGAGGTTTTGGCGGGGGGATTCCTTACAATGAGCAGTTCTTC.